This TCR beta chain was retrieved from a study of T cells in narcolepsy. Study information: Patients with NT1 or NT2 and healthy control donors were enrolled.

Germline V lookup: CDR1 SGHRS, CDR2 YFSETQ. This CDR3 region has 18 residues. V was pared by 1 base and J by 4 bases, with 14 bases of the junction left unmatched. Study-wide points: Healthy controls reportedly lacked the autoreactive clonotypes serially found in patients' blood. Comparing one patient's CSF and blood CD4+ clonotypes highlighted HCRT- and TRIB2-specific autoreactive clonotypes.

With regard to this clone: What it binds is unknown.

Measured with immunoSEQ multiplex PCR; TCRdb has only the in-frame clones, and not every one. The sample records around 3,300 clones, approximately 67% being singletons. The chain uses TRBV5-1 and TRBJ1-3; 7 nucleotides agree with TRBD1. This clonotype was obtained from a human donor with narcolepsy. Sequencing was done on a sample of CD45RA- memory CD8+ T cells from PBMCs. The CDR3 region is CASSLTAWDRDFGNTIYF. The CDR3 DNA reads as TGCGCCAGCAGCTTGACGGCTTGGGACAGAGACTTCGGAAACACCATATATTTT.